This record covers a single T cell receptor (beta chain). The entry originates in a study of blood T cell repertoires in COVID-19. Whole-study context: PBMCs, B-cell-depleted T cells, or T cells were the source of the cDNA or gDNA that made up the material.

V was clipped by 10 bases and J by 0 bases, with 13 bases between them. The CDR3 has 14 residues. The germline V gene encodes CDR1 MDHEN and CDR2 SYDVKM. The protocol was immunoSEQ multiplex PCR, while the TCRdb copy is restricted to in-frame clones and leaves out a portion. The sample includes about 220,000 clones, about 85% of them seen just once. The rearrangement links TRBV28 to TRBJ1-5, with TRBD1 as a possible D gene (6 bases). The sequence was obtained from a man aged 45-65 years who had recovered from COVID-19. Sequences were obtained from peripheral blood. The CDR3 loop is CATSRQDSNQPQHF. CDR3 in DNA: TGTGCCACCTCTCGACAGGATAGCAATCAGCCCCAGCATTTT.